Below are 24 T cell receptor beta chains sequenced from a single sample in a study of T cells after yellow fever vaccination (dated by TCRdb to between 2018 and 2021). Explained via the paper, the treatment or condition label denotes: live attenuated yellow fever vaccine strain. Libraries were made using 5' RACE. Sequencing used an Illumina HiSeq 2500. The public reads were reprocessed in TCRdb via fastp at Q25 and MiXCR, keeping in-frame beta chains. CDR3 protein sequences are deduplicated, and each keeps its most common genes and DNA. The sample profile shows about 510,000 distinct CDR3 sequences; 20% to 25% of them were found once. The top ten hold approximately 16% of the sample. Specimen: PBMCs, collected about 20 days after the first yellow fever vaccination. Receptors originate from a young man who received the YFV17D yellow fever vaccine.

This sequence joins TRBV6-1 and TRBJ1-2; TRBD1 matches 7 bases. The junction had 7 bases not matched to a gene; V was cut back by 4 bases and J by 5 bases. From germline, CDR1 is MNHNS and CDR2 SASEGT. The CDR3 runs 14 residues. The CDR3 is CASSVRQGGYGYTF. The CDR3 nucleotides are TGTGCCAGCAGTGTCCGACAGGGAGGGTATGGCTACACCTTC.

This clonotype was picked up a small number of times. The chain combines TRBV7-8 with TRBJ1-1; D is ambiguous. Trimming shortened V by 1 base and J by 4 bases, and 10 bases separated the two germline ends. This CDR3 has 14 amino acids. Germline CDR1 SGHVS, CDR2 FQNEAQ. The DNA for the CDR3 is TGTGCCAGCAGCTTAGGGTTTTCCCCCACTGAAGCTTTCTTT. This codes for CASSLGFSPTEAFF.

This clonotype was counted at least ten times. V is TRBV7-2 and J is TRBJ2-5; 12 bases line up with TRBD2. V gave up 4 bases and J gave up 7 bases; unmatched junction bases: 7. CDR1 and CDR2 from the germline V gene are SGHTA and FQGNSA. The CDR3 is made up of 15 amino acids. Written as DNA, the CDR3 is TGTGCCAGCAGCTCCCTAGCGGGGGGGCCGGGGACCCAGTACTTC. Translated: CASSSLAGGPGTQYF.

This clonotype was detected only a few times. The rearrangement links TRBV24-1 to TRBJ2-1; tentatively, D is TRBD1 (6 bases). The CDR3 consists of 14 residues. The V end lost 6 bases, the J end lost 5 bases, and 13 bases lay between the germline ends. CDR1 is KGHDR and CDR2 is SFDVKD in the germline V gene. The CDR3 sequence is CATSPGEKNNEQFF. The CDR3 DNA sequence: TGTGCCACCAGTCCAGGGGAGAAGAACAATGAGCAGTTCTTC.

The chain carries TRBV5-1 and TRBJ2-5; possible D gene TRBD2, 6 bases. Per the germline V gene, CDR1 is SGHRS and CDR2 is YFSETQ. The CDR3 spans 14 residues. Trimming removed 4 bases from V and 4 bases from J, with 14 bases in between. DNA for the CDR3: TGCGCCAGCAGCCAAGGCGGGGTTTTAGAGACCCAGTACTTC. Translating it yields CASSQGGVLETQYF. Based on the CDR3 plus reference TRBV5-1 and TRBJ2-5, the full variable domain is KAGVTQTPRYLIKTRGQQVTLSCSPISGHRSVSWYQQTPGQGLQFLFEYFSETQRNKGNFPGRFSGRQFSNSRSEMNVSTLELGDSALYLCASSQGGVLETQYFGPGTRLLVL.

The gene calls are TRBV27 and TRBJ2-1; D is perhaps TRBD1 or TRBD2 (6 bases each). V lost 3 bases and J lost 6, with 15 bases in between. The CDR3 is made up of 15 amino acids. CDR1 is MNHEY, CDR2 SMNVEV, per germline (reference sequence). Here the CDR3 reads CASSFSYGGGNEQFF. The DNA for the CDR3 is TGTGCCAGCAGTTTCAGTTACGGAGGGGGCAATGAGCAGTTCTTC.

This clonotype occurred once. The germline gene is not matched at one end of the junction; a read error may be the cause. Here the CDR3 DNA reads TGCAGTGCTGGAGATACTAGGGGGCGCATCGACAATGAGCAGTTCTTC. Its translation is CSAGDTRGRIDNEQFF. The chain links TRBV20-1 to TRBJ2-1, with 7 bases lining up with TRBD1. The CDR3 extends over 16 amino acids. CDR1 DFQATT and CDR2 SNEGSKA come from the germline V gene (reference sequence).

The table lists this clonotype with a few counts. The chain has TRBV11-3 and TRBJ2-5, with D perhaps given as TRBD1 or TRBD2 (5 bases each). The CDR3 is 15 amino acids. CDR1 SGHNT and CDR2 YENEEA come from the germline V gene. V lost 5 bases, J lost 5 bases, and 18 bases lay in between. The CDR3 region is CASSHGTGPGETQYF. CDR3 DNA: TGTGCCAGCAGCCATGGAACAGGACCGGGGGAGACCCAGTACTTC.

The sample holds a few counts of this clonotype. This sequence joins TRBV5-6 and TRBJ1-2, with D unresolved. Between the trimmed V and J ends, which lost 1 base and 4 bases, there was a span of 8 bases. Germline CDR1 reads SGHDT; CDR2 reads YYEEEE. The CDR3 extends over 13 amino acids. The DNA of the CDR3 is TGTGCCAGCAGCTTGTCGTCGGTCTATGGCTACACCTTC. Its translation is CASSLSSVYGYTF.

This clonotype was seen a handful of times. The rearrangement joins TRBV20-1 to TRBJ1-1, with D possibly matching TRBD1 (6 bases). V was clipped by 3 bases and J by 6 bases, with 14 bases between them. This CDR3 contains 13 residues. Germline V lookup: CDR1 DFQATT, CDR2 SNEGSKA (reference sequence). The CDR3 here is CSASRQVSAEAFF. The CDR3 DNA reads TGCAGTGCTAGTCGACAGGTGAGCGCTGAAGCTTTCTTT.

The chain uses TRBV6-1 and TRBJ2-3; D gene ambiguous. V lost 6 bases to trimming and J lost 8 bases, with 15 bases between them. Germline V CDR1 and CDR2: MNHNS, SASEGT. The CDR3 loop spans 13 amino acids. CDR3 loop: CASRPIKQPTQYF. Here the CDR3 DNA reads TGTGCCAGCAGGCCCATTAAGCAGCCTACGCAGTATTTT.

This clonotype occurred many times. The V call is TRBV10-3, the J call TRBJ2-3, with TRBD2 as a possible D gene (5 bases). The V gene's germline CDR1 is ENHRY and CDR2 SYGVKD. Trimming shortened V by 10 bases and J by 0 bases, and 11 bases separated the two germline ends. The length of the CDR3 is 13 residues. CDR3 sequence (DNA): TGTGCCACGCTAGCATATAGCACAGATACGCAGTATTTT. It translates to CATLAYSTDTQYF.

This clonotype was recorded at least ten times. V and J are TRBV3-1 and TRBJ1-5, with 12 bases fitting TRBD1. The J segment lost 7 bases and the V segment lost 5 bases, leaving 6 bases of the junction unmatched. In germline, CDR1 is LGHDT, CDR2 YNNKEL (reference sequence). CDR3 length: 15 residues. The CDR3 spells CASSWGQGARQPQHF. DNA of the CDR3: TGTGCCAGCAGCTGGGGACAGGGGGCGAGGCAGCCCCAGCATTTT.

The chain links TRBV6-1 to TRBJ2-3; tentative D call: TRBD1 (5 bases). CDR3 length equals 15 residues. The germline gives CDR1 MNHNS, CDR2 SASEGT. V was pared by 6 bases and J by 2 bases, with 15 bases between. The CDR3 coding sequence is TGTGCCAGCAGCCGACAGCCGGAAACCACAGATACGCAGTATTTT. It codes for CASSRQPETTDTQYF.

In this sample, this clonotype turned up a few times. The chain is built from TRBV11-1 and TRBJ1-3; 7 bases map to TRBD1. The CDR3 runs 18 residues. With V trimmed by 4 bases and J by 1 base, 13 bases remained unmatched. Germline V gives CDR1 SGHAT, CDR2 FQDESV (reference sequence). The CDR3 nucleotides are TGTGCCAGCAGCTCCCGGGACAGCCAACCCGGATCTGGAAACACCATATATTTT. Its protein is CASSSRDSQPGSGNTIYF.

This clonotype was picked up many times. The J gene is TRBJ1-1, the V gene TRBV7-6; D gene ambiguous. V lost 8 bases to trimming and J lost 1 base, with 11 bases between them. Germline V CDR1 and CDR2: SGHVS, FNYEAQ. This CDR3 contains 13 residues. The CDR3 protein is CASLGASNTEAFF. CDR3 DNA: TGTGCCAGCCTCGGCGCCTCGAACACTGAAGCTTTCTTT. The variable domain in full, with the rest retrieved from reference TRBV7-6 and TRBJ1-1, is GAGVSQSPRYKVTKRGQDVALRCDPISGHVSLYWYRQALGQGPEFLTYFNYEAQQDKSGLPNDRFSAERPEGSISTLTIQRTEQRDSAMYRCASLGASNTEAFFGQGTRLTVV.

The chain uses TRBV9 and TRBJ1-2; maybe TRBD1 (6 bases). This CDR3 has 13 amino acids. In germline, CDR1 is SGDLS, CDR2 YYNGEE. The V and J ends lost 4 bases and 3 bases respectively, with 10 bases between them. The CDR3 reads CASSPDRHYGYTF. The CDR3 nucleotides read TGTGCCAGCAGCCCAGACAGGCACTATGGCTACACCTTC.

This clonotype was counted ten times or more. Written as DNA, the CDR3 is TGTGCCAGCAGCTTACAGGGCAATCAGCCCCAGCATTTT. Amino acid sequence: CASSLQGNQPQHF. The chain links TRBV7-9 to TRBJ1-5; D unresolved. The V and J ends lost 2 bases and 2 bases respectively, with 4 bases between them. This CDR3 is 13 amino acids long. Germline assignment: CDR1 SEHNR and CDR2 FQNEAQ (reference sequence).

In its sample, this clonotype was seen a few times. The chain is built from TRBV7-8 and TRBJ1-2; D call uncertain. The germline V gene has CDR1 SGHVS and CDR2 FQNEAQ. Trimming cost V 5 bases and J 4 bases, with 23 bases left between them. This CDR3 has 17 residues. This CDR3 reads CASSRRVYSWGGYGYTF. The CDR3 region has the DNA TGTGCCAGCAGCCGGAGAGTTTATAGCTGGGGAGGCTATGGCTACACCTTC.

The table lists this clonotype with a few counts. This chain connects TRBV4-3 to TRBJ1-6; 8 bases are a match to TRBD1. Germline V gene data show CDR1 as LGHNA and CDR2 as YSLEER. The CDR3 consists of 16 residues. J lost 10 bases, V lost 4 bases, and 12 bases had no gene match. CDR3 amino acids: CASSLVEDRVKSPLHF. Written as DNA, the CDR3 is TGCGCCAGCAGCCTGGTGGAGGACAGGGTGAAGTCACCCCTCCACTTT.

This clonotype has ten or more counts. The V and J genes are TRBV6-4 and TRBJ2-1; 13 bases are a match to TRBD2. V was pared by 4 bases and J by 9 bases, with 12 bases of the junction left unmatched. CDR1 is MRHNA and CDR2 is SNTAGT in the germline V gene. The CDR3 spans 17 residues. The CDR3 loop reads CASSAQPTSGGAFEQFF. DNA for the CDR3: TGTGCCAGCAGTGCACAGCCAACTAGCGGGGGGGCGTTTGAGCAGTTCTTC.

The chain recombines TRBV20-1 with TRBJ1-2, with D tentatively TRBD1 (5 bases). Germline CDR1 is DFQATT and CDR2 is SNEGSKA (reference sequence). The V and J ends lost 6 bases and 6 bases respectively, with 17 bases between them. This CDR3 spans 13 amino acids. CDR3 protein: CSAQGYRFNGYTF. Here the CDR3 DNA reads TGCAGTGCCCAGGGATACCGATTTAATGGCTACACCTTC.

V and J are TRBV18 and TRBJ2-3; D remains unclear. This CDR3 region has 13 residues. Germline loops: CDR1 KGHSH, CDR2 LQKENI. Trimming removed 2 bases from V and 3 bases from J, with 6 bases in between. The CDR3 protein is CASSPRLTDTQYF. CDR3 DNA sequence: TGTGCCAGCTCACCAAGGTTAACAGATACGCAGTATTTT.

This clonotype showed up just a few times. The chain is built from TRBV18 and TRBJ2-1; 10 bases agree with TRBD1. The V and J ends lost 6 bases and 8 bases, in that order; junction bases with no gene match: 10. The CDR3 sequence is 15 residues long. Germline CDR1 reads KGHSH; CDR2 reads LQKENI. CDR3 bases: TGTGCCAGCTCCCCAAGGACAGGGGGACCTTATGAGCAGTTCTTC. It specifies CASSPRTGGPYEQFF.